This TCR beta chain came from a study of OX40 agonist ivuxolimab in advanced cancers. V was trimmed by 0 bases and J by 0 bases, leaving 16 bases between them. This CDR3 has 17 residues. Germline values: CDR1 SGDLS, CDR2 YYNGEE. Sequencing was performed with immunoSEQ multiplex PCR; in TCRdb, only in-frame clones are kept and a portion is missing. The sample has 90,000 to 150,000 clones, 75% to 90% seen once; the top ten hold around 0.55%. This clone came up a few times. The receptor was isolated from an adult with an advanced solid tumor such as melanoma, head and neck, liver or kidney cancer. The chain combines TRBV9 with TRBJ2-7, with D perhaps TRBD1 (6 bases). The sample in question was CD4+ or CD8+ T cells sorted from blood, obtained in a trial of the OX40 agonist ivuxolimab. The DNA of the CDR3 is TGTGCCAGCAGCGTAGGTAGTGGGACACCAACCTCCTACGAGCAGTACTTC. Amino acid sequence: CASSVGSGTPTSYEQYF.